This is a list of T cell receptor beta chains from one sample in a study of cytomegalovirus exposure and HLA in healthy donors. TCRdb's table, derived via immunoSEQ multiplex PCR, lists solely in-frame clones and lacks some. This table holds about 170,000 clones. Specimen: PBMCs. The receptors originated from a woman under 30 in good health and CMV-seropositive. Each CDR3 is given with its conserved first and last residue. The order of the fields is J gene, V gene, CDR3 length, D gene, CDR3 protein, CDR3 DNA. A D gene is named only where the DNA matches it firmly.

J: TRBJ2-7
V: TRBV2
length: 13
D: .
CDR3: CASSPGLRYEQYF
DNA: TGTGCCAGTAGCCCGGGACTCCGCTACGAGCAGTACTTC

J: TRBJ1-5
V: TRBV5-6
length: 12
D: .
CDR3: CASSSVNQPQHF
DNA: TGTGCCAGCAGCTCCGTTAATCAGCCCCAGCATTTT

J: TRBJ1-1
V: TRBV19
length: 17
D: TRBD1
CDR3: CASSIIRTGGVKTEAFF
DNA: TGTGCCAGTAGTATAATAAGGACAGGGGGCGTTAAGACTGAAGCTTTCTTT

J: TRBJ1-1
V: TRBV7-3
length: 11
D: .
CDR3: CASSPGTEAFF
DNA: TGTGCCAGCAGCCCCGGCACTGAAGCTTTCTTT

J: TRBJ2-7
V: TRBV4-1
length: 14
D: .
CDR3: CASSQAGRTYEQYF
DNA: TGCGCCAGCAGCCAAGCCGGGAGAACCTACGAGCAGTACTTC

J: TRBJ1-2
V: TRBV10-3
length: 13
D: .
CDR3: CAISDRPIYGYTF
DNA: TGTGCCATCAGTGACAGGCCAATCTATGGCTACACCTTC

J: TRBJ2-7
V: TRBV4-1
length: 17
D: TRBD1
CDR3: CASSQDMGRTGVYEQYF
DNA: TGCGCCAGCAGCCAAGATATGGGAAGAACAGGGGTCTACGAGCAGTACTTC

J: TRBJ1-4
V: TRBV19
length: 14
D: TRBD1
CDR3: CASSIKRGQEKLFF
DNA: TGTGCCAGTAGTATTAAGAGGGGGCAAGAAAAACTGTTTTTT

J: TRBJ1-1
V: TRBV7-2
length: 14
D: TRBD1
CDR3: CASSFNRGSTEAFF
DNA: TGTGCCAGCAGCTTCAACAGGGGAAGCACTGAAGCTTTCTTT

J: TRBJ2-2
V: TRBV11-3
length: 20
D: TRBD2
CDR3: CASSLGYGLAGGPNTGELFF
DNA: TGTGCCAGCAGCTTAGGGTACGGACTAGCGGGGGGTCCGAACACCGGGGAGCTGTTTTTT

J: TRBJ2-1
V: TRBV2
length: 15
D: .
CDR3: CASRLGDGHNDEQFF
DNA: TGTGCCAGCAGGTTAGGGGATGGCCACAACGATGAGCAGTTCTTC

J: TRBJ2-1
V: TRBV19
length: 17
D: .
CDR3: CASSIEGLELAYNEQFF
DNA: TGTGCCAGTAGTATAGAGGGCCTTGAGCTCGCCTACAATGAGCAGTTCTTC

J: TRBJ2-2
V: TRBV7-8
length: 17
D: TRBD2
CDR3: CASSLAGGQGNTGELFF
DNA: TGTGCCAGCAGCTTGGCGGGAGGGCAGGGGAACACCGGGGAGCTGTTTTTT